This TCR beta chain appears in the sequencing data of a study of T cells in Graves' hyperthyroidism and ophthalmopathy. Study at large: At the time of initial diagnosis and before any treatment, peripheral blood was collected.

Many counts were recorded for this clonotype. Its specificity is not known. RNA transcripts yielded amplified TCR beta CDR3 regions. First-round RT-PCR targeting the TCR CDR3 was performed with the HTBI primer set. TCRdb fed the multiplex PCR reads into MiXCR, producing one record per CDR3 protein. The data show over 450,000 distinct CDR3 sequences, around an eighth seen once. This CDR3 is built from 14 residues. Germline CDR1 KGHSH, CDR2 LQKENI. Trimming stripped 5 bases from V and 4 bases from J, with 14 bases between. Exclusion of a patient resulted from uncontrolled infection, other autoimmune disease, pregnancy or lactation. Points from the study as a whole: Most thyroid clonotypes that were expanded above 0.001 also turned up in blood. Ophthalmopathy onset followed model prediction by a median approximately six months.

This sequence originates from a woman aged 18-29 years with Graves' hyperthyroidism. Sequences were obtained from blood. The V and J genes are TRBV18 and TRBJ2-5; D is unclear. The CDR3 here is CASSGMGDGETQYF. The CDR3 DNA reads as TGTGCCAGCTCAGGGATGGGCGACGGAGAGACCCAGTACTTC.